This T cell receptor beta chain was retrieved from a study of blood T cell repertoires in COVID-19. About the research overall: COVID-19 samples from acute and convalescent phases originated in the United States, Italy and Spain. T cells, B-cell-depleted T cells, or PBMCs supplied cDNA or gDNA.

Cohort assignment relied on participant-reported clinical history. The repertoire was sequenced with immunoSEQ multiplex PCR; TCRdb's copy has only in-frame clones and lacks some. Found here are 130,000 to 150,000 clones, around 87% of them singletons; the top ten hold around 1.3%. The CDR3 spans 12 residues. From germline, CDR1 is SGHDT and CDR2 YYEEEE. Trimming pared 4 bases from V and 4 bases from J, leaving 8 bases between. The sequencing input was PBMCs or T cells enriched from blood (not recorded which). The chain links TRBV5-6 to TRBJ2-5; D not certain. The TCR comes from a woman younger than 45 with acute COVID-19. The chain's CDR3 is CASSLLPETQYF. The CDR3 DNA reads as TGTGCCAGCAGCCTTCTTCCAGAGACCCAGTACTTC.